Below are 2 T cell receptor beta chains sequenced from a single sample in a study of blood T cell repertoires in COVID-19. The repertoire was sequenced with immunoSEQ multiplex PCR; TCRdb's copy has only in-frame clones and lacks some. The sample lists fewer than 350,000 clones; more than 70% were seen once. The sample taken for sequencing was peripheral blood. The receptors were gathered from a woman aged 60-75 years with COVID-19, enrolled during active disease.

The V gene is TRBV7-2, the J gene TRBJ2-7; 7 bases align to TRBD2. Per the germline V gene, CDR1 is SGHTA and CDR2 is FQGNSA. CDR3 size: 14 residues. V lost 1 base, J lost 2 bases, and 2 bases stayed unmatched. The CDR3 reads CASSLVAGPYEQYF. CDR3 in DNA: TGTGCCAGCAGCTTAGTAGCGGGCCCCTACGAGCAGTACTTC.

The chain recombines TRBV6-1 with TRBJ1-5, with TRBD1 as a possible D gene (6 bases). CDR3 length: 16 residues. The germline V gene encodes CDR1 MNHNS and CDR2 SASEGT. V lost 0 bases to trimming and J lost 5 bases, with 14 bases between them. The CDR3 region is CASSEALGGAYQPQHF. The CDR3 DNA reads TGTGCCAGCAGTGAAGCGCTCGGGGGGGCGTATCAGCCCCAGCATTTT.